This T cell receptor (beta chain) was sequenced for a study of blood T cell repertoires in COVID-19. Study summary: PBMCs, B-cell-depleted T cells, or T cells provided the cDNA or gDNA that made up the material.

Original methodology: Amplification with reference gene primers provided the estimates of nucleated cell counts. Assay: immunoSEQ multiplex PCR; the TCRdb copy retains only in-frame clones and omits some. V and J calls and clone size follow that table, whereas D and trimming were derived from the DNA. The data contain 50,000 to 85,000 clones, about four fifths of them singletons. Germline V gene lookup returns CDR1 LGHDT and CDR2 YNNKEL (reference sequence). This CDR3 contains 17 residues. V was shortened by 1 base and J by 5 bases, with 17 bases between the two germline ends. This rearrangement joins TRBV3-1 (or the pseudogene TRBV3-2) to TRBJ2-2, with a possible D match to TRBD2 (7 bases). Sequencing input: peripheral blood. The TCR originated in a human donor in a cohort sampled during active COVID-19. CDR3 in DNA: TGTGCCAGCAGCCAAGCAAGGGGGGGAGTCGGAACCGGGGAGCTGTTTTTT. Translating it yields CASSQARGGVGTGELFF.